This T cell receptor (beta chain) stems from a study of CD8 T cells in ankylosing spondylitis (dated by TCRdb to the late 2010s). Background for the entire study: To find TCR variants linked to disease, the study profiled T cell receptor beta repertoires in ankylosing spondylitis patients and healthy donors. The whole study cohort included about a hundred healthy donors and 25 ankylosing spondylitis patients. Peripheral blood samples were taken, and synovial fluid was additionally collected from ankylosing spondylitis patients.

On the study overall, not on this receptor specifically: Blood from ankylosing spondylitis patients appeared to be characterized by a TCR beta motif made up of under ten highly homologous amino acid variants. The disease-linked clones showed a CD8+ phenotype and occurred at relatively low frequencies in peripheral blood. The disease-linked clones were reported as significantly enriched in matched synovial fluid samples from ankylosing spondylitis patients. Some TCR beta motif variants had previously been reported in synovial fluid and blood of reactive arthritis patients, which suggested common disease-initiation mechanisms.

The data were produced on an Illumina HiSeq 2500. Quantitative 5'-RACE with molecular barcodes was the method used to prepare the TCR beta libraries. As for the original processing: Disease-linked TCR variants were identified with a new computational method built on a probabilistic model of VDJ rearrangement. TCRdb reran the public reads through fastp at Q25 and MiXCR, keeping productive beta chains. Each CDR3 protein appears once, grouped with its most common genes and DNA. The V and J calls here are based on TCRdb, not the publication. The sample table lists 290,000 or so distinct CDR3 sequences, under 25% of them with a count of one. The top ten clonotypes cover roughly 3.6% of the sample. Concerning this clonotype: What antigen it recognizes has not been identified. Within one base of it there is no much larger clone, and no base qualities were kept.

V lost 5 bases and J lost 6 bases, and the count of bases not matched to a germline gene is 8. The germline V gene supplies CDR1 MNHEY and CDR2 SVGEGT. The CDR3 contains 14 residues, cysteine and phenylalanine counted. Of all the DNA, just the CDR3 is kept, 42 bases in frame from base 1. The rearrangement joined TRBV6-2 or TRBV6-3 to TRBJ2-7, and TRBD1 aligns with 9 junction nucleotides. The clonotype comes from a female donor with ankylosing spondylitis or in good health (not recorded which). Input material: blood, either unsorted or a sorted T cell fraction (not recorded which). The CDR3 loop reads CASSPPGTGFEQYF. The DNA reads as follows: TGTGCCAGCAGTCCCCCCGGGACAGGGTTCGAGCAGTACTTC.